This T cell receptor beta chain was sequenced during a study of OX40 agonist ivuxolimab in advanced cancers. Regarding the study as a whole: At 0.1-3.0 mg/kg, partial responders had clonal expansion among the lowest observed. Still undetermined is the antigen specificity of the expanded peripheral T cells.

Germline V gives CDR1 LGHNA, CDR2 YNFKEQ. Trimming at V came to 1 base and at J to 3 bases, leaving 6 bases not matched to a gene. The CDR3 has 16 residues. Points on this clone: What it recognizes is unknown.

Using immunoSEQ multiplex PCR, the repertoire was profiled, and TCRdb retains in-frame clones only, with some absent. This table holds some 29,000 clones, around 87% found once. The TCR comes from an adult with an advanced solid tumor such as melanoma, head and neck, liver or kidney cancer. The source was CD4+ or CD8+ T cells sorted from blood, collected in a trial of the OX40 agonist ivuxolimab. The chain employs TRBV4-2 and TRBJ1-2; 9 bases map to TRBD1. CDR3 nucleotide sequence: TGTGCCAGCAGCCAAGGCAGGACAGGGGCGCACTATGGCTACACCTTC. It encodes CASSQGRTGAHYGYTF.